Below, 22 T cell receptor beta chains from the same sample are listed, as sequenced in a study of T cells expressing NK-cell markers. TCRdb re-analyzed the 5' RACE reads; it lists each CDR3 protein once, without DNA. Here the sample table reports 350,000 to 450,000 distinct CDR3 sequences. Sequencing was carried out using blood T cells: a sorted CD56 or NKG2C T cell subset, CD4+ or CD8+ T cells, or bulk PBMC T cells (not recorded which). The receptors were sampled from a man aged 18-70 years in good health.

This chain links TRBV18 with TRBJ2-2; as DNA is missing, the TRBD1 call by TCRdb cannot be tested. This CDR3 spans 19 amino acids. CDR1 is KGHSH and CDR2 is LQKENI in the germline V gene. CDR3 in amino acids: CASSALMTKSGANTGELFF.

V usage is TRBV9 and J usage is TRBJ2-3. Germline lookup yields CDR1 SGDLS and CDR2 YYNGEE. This CDR3 comprises 14 residues. Here the CDR3 reads CASSVDWATDTQYF.

V is TRBV5-1 and J is TRBJ2-2; lacking DNA, the TRBD1 call made by TCRdb goes unchecked. Germline CDR1 is SGHRS and CDR2 is YFSETQ. The CDR3 consists of 15 residues. CDR3: CASSSQAGGFGELFF.

This rearrangement joins TRBV20-1 to TRBJ1-2; TCRdb's D call of TRBD1 is untestable without DNA. Germline V gene data show CDR1 as DFQATT and CDR2 as SNEGSKA (reference sequence). This CDR3 is 14 amino acids long. The CDR3 protein is CSASRTGLSYGYTF.

V gene TRBV27 combines with J gene TRBJ1-6. CDR1 and CDR2 (germline): MNHEY, SMNVEV (reference sequence). The CDR3 has 14 residues. CDR3 amino acids: CATARDSYNSPLHF.

The rearrangement uses TRBV29-1 and TRBJ1-1; TCRdb selects TRBD1, and the lack of DNA leaves this call unchecked. CDR3 length: 15 amino acids. Germline lookup yields CDR1 SQVTM and CDR2 ANQGSEA. The CDR3 sequence is CSGGDRGRWSTEAFF.

The chain is built from TRBV6-1 and TRBJ2-3; no DNA is available, so the TRBD1 call from TCRdb remains unchecked. The germline V gene encodes CDR1 MNHNS and CDR2 SASEGT. The CDR3 runs to 18 residues. The CDR3 loop reads CASCPRGAGRTSTDTQYF.

The chain employs TRBV20-1 and TRBJ1-6; checking the TCRdb D call of TRBD1 is not possible without DNA. Germline V gives CDR1 DFQATT, CDR2 SNEGSKA (reference sequence). The CDR3 extends over 14 amino acids. CDR3 protein: CSAREGTGGSPLHF.

This chain uses TRBV7-3 with TRBJ2-2; checking the TCRdb D call of TRBD1 is not possible without DNA. The CDR3 length is 15 residues. Germline CDR1 and CDR2: SGHTA and FQGTGA. This CDR3 reads CASSLSGQGAGELFF.

The chain carries TRBV7-3 and TRBJ2-3; TCRdb proposes TRBD2, but this gene call is untestable without DNA. The V gene's germline CDR1 is SGHTA and CDR2 FQGTGA. The CDR3 extends over 15 amino acids. CDR3 protein: CASSLTSVKSDTQYF.

The rearrangement links TRBV5-1 to TRBJ2-2; with no DNA, the TCRdb D assignment of TRBD2 cannot be verified. The length of the CDR3 is 16 residues. Germline V gene lookup returns CDR1 SGHRS and CDR2 YFSETQ. CDR3 in amino acids: CASSAEGPANTGELFF.

The rearrangement joins TRBV20-1 to TRBJ1-3. CDR3 length: 15 amino acids. CDR1 DFQATT and CDR2 SNEGSKA come from the germline V gene (reference sequence). CDR3 amino acids: CSARATTTWGNTIYF.

V and J are TRBV6-1 and TRBJ2-2; no DNA is available, so the TRBD1 call from TCRdb remains unchecked. The CDR3 has 14 residues. Per germline, CDR1 MNHNS and CDR2 SASEGT. The CDR3 region is CASRGESSSGELFF.

The rearrangement joins TRBV11-2 to TRBJ2-5; TCRdb names TRBD2, which stays unverified in the absence of DNA. In germline, CDR1 is SGHAT, CDR2 FQNNGV. CDR3 length equals 18 residues. The CDR3 sequence: CASSLGLAGGRRQETQYF.

The chain is built from TRBV12-3 or TRBV12-4 and TRBJ1-2. The CDR3 runs to 14 residues. CDR3 residues: CASSMGGFNYGYTF.

The gene calls are TRBV6-1 and TRBJ2-3; the D call of TRBD1 rests on TCRdb alone, since no DNA is present to check it. CDR3 length equals 16 residues. Germline V gene lookup returns CDR1 MNHNS and CDR2 SASEGT. CDR3 loop: CASRGIGSGVTDTQYF.

The chain recombines TRBV20-1 with TRBJ1-4; lacking DNA, the TRBD1 call made by TCRdb goes unchecked. The CDR3 length is 13 residues. Germline lookup yields CDR1 DFQATT and CDR2 SNEGSKA (reference sequence). CDR3 residues: CSAQERGHEKLFF.

This chain uses TRBV29-1 with TRBJ1-3. The CDR3 sequence is 13 residues long. Germline V lookup: CDR1 SQVTM, CDR2 ANQGSEA. The CDR3 loop reads CSVGPSTGNTIYF.

V is TRBV20-1 and J is TRBJ2-4; the TCRdb D gene call, TRBD1, has no DNA to confirm it. Per the germline V gene, CDR1 is DFQATT and CDR2 is SNEGSKA (reference sequence). The CDR3 sequence is 18 residues long. Here the CDR3 reads CSARDITRAVGSKNIQYF.

V is TRBV4-1 and J is TRBJ1-2; absent DNA, TCRdb's TRBD1 call cannot be checked. Per the germline V gene, CDR1 is MGHRA and CDR2 is YSYEKL. The CDR3 runs to 16 residues. This CDR3 reads CASSQDSGTGIYGYTF.

The chain carries TRBV20-1 and TRBJ2-5; as DNA is missing, the TRBD2 call by TCRdb cannot be tested. The CDR3 length is 15 residues. CDR1 is DFQATT and CDR2 is SNEGSKA in the germline V gene (reference sequence). CDR3 amino acids: CSARERLGLLETQYF.

The chain combines TRBV11-2 with TRBJ2-1; TCRdb picks TRBD1, but there is no DNA to check that call. The germline CDR1 and CDR2 sequences are SGHAT and FQNNGV. There are 18 residues in the CDR3. The CDR3 loop reads CASSRRIRGTTSYNEQFF.